These T cell receptor beta chains were read from a single sample in a study of control samples from healthy donors and cancer patients. Produced via immunoSEQ multiplex PCR; TCRdb's table is partial and in-frame only. The table includes roughly 100,000 clones, 90% to 95% detected once. The specimen sequenced was blood. The source is a woman between 18 and 29 years old in good health. The CDR3 runs from the conserved cysteine through the conserved F or W. Fields, in order: D gene, J gene, V gene, clone size, CDR3 DNA, CDR3 protein. The D gene is left open where the match is weak. Clone size appears in some rows only: once, few, many, or a class for an expanded clone.

>-|TRBJ2-2|TRBV4-3|-
TGCGCCAGCAGCCAAGATAGTACGTTGAACACCGGGGAGCTGTTTTTT
CASSQDSTLNTGELFF
>TRBD2|TRBJ2-1|TRBV11-3|-
TGTGCCAGCAGCCCCATAGTAGCGGGAGTAGGTTTTATACGGCAGTTCTTC
CASSPIVAGVGFIRQFF
>-|TRBJ2-7|TRBV12-5|-
TGTGCTAGTGGTTTGTACCCGGTTTCCTACGAGCAGTACTTC
CASGLYPVSYEQYF
>-|TRBJ1-1|TRBV5-1|once
TGCGCCAGCAGCGCCGGGGCCCGGGAGACTGAAGCTTTCTTT
CASSAGARETEAFF
>TRBD2|TRBJ2-5|TRBV3-1/TRBV3-2|-
TGTGCCAGCAGCCACCGGGACTACCCTATTCAAGAGACCCAGTACTTC
CASSHRDYPIQETQYF
>-|TRBJ1-2|TRBV28|-
TGTGCCAGCAGTTACGGGGGGCGCGTCTATGGCTACACCTTC
CASSYGGRVYGYTF
>TRBD2|TRBJ2-5|TRBV7-8|-
TGTGCCAGCAGGACTAGCGGGACGGGGGAGACCCAGTACTTC
CASRTSGTGETQYF
>-|TRBJ2-6|TRBV27|-
TGTGCCAGCAGTTTCAATCGGGCCTCTGGGGCCAACGTCCTGACTTTC
CASSFNRASGANVLTF
>-|TRBJ1-6|TRBV18|-
TGTGCCAGCTCACCTGCGTCTAATTCACCCCTCCACTTT
CASSPASNSPLHF
>-|TRBJ1-3|TRBV7-2|-
TGTGCCAGCAGCCCAAGGGGCTCTGGAAACACCATATATTTT
CASSPRGSGNTIYF
>-|TRBJ2-3|TRBV6-2/TRBV6-3|-
TGTGCCAGCAGCACTTCAGGGGCCACAGATACGCAGTATTTT
CASSTSGATDTQYF
>TRBD1|TRBJ1-5|TRBV7-8|few
TGTGCCAGCAGCTCCCGGACAGGGTGGGGCAATCAGCCCCAGCATTTT
CASSSRTGWGNQPQHF
>-|TRBJ1-2|TRBV6-5|-
TGTGCCAGCAGTCGCAACAGGGACCAGAACTATGGCTACACCTTC
CASSRNRDQNYGYTF
>-|TRBJ1-1|TRBV12-3/TRBV12-4|-
TGTGCCAGCAGTTTTACGAACACTGAAGCTTTCTTT
CASSFTNTEAFF
>-|TRBJ1-4|TRBV18|-
TGTGCCAGCTCACCAGGGACGGATGAAAAACTGTTTTTT
CASSPGTDEKLFF
>-|TRBJ2-3|TRBV18|-
TGTGCCAGCTCACTGGCCGTCGGGAGTGGGTCAGATACGCAGTATTTT
CASSLAVGSGSDTQYF
>-|TRBJ1-1|TRBV27|-
TGTGCCAGCAGTGCAACACGGGTTTGGGTTGGGGACACTGAAGCTTTCTTT
CASSATRVWVGDTEAFF
>-|TRBJ2-3|TRBV7-2|-
TGTGCCAGCAGCTCGTCAGGGATTAACACAGATACGCAGTATTTT
CASSSSGINTDTQYF
>-|TRBJ2-1|TRBV19|-
TGTGCCAGTCTGGAGGGGGGGCCTCTCAATGAGCAGTTCTTC
CASLEGGPLNEQFF
>TRBD2|TRBJ2-5|TRBV6-5|-
TGTGCCAGCAGTCCCAGCGGGGGGGCACAAGAGACCCAGTACTTC
CASSPSGGAQETQYF
>-|TRBJ1-2|TRBV24-1|-
TGTGCCACCGAACTGACAAACTATGGCTACACCTTC
CATELTNYGYTF
>-|TRBJ1-5|TRBV28|-
TGTGCCAGCAGTTCGGAGTATAGCAATCAGCCCCAGCATTTT
CASSSEYSNQPQHF
>TRBD2|TRBJ2-1|TRBV25-1|-
TGTGCCAGCAGTGTGAGGACGGGGGGCAATGAGCAGTTCTTC
CASSVRTGGNEQFF
>-|TRBJ2-5|TRBV2|-
TGTGCCAGCAGTGAACAGGGGGAGGTTCAAGAGACCCAGTACTTC
CASSEQGEVQETQYF
>TRBD1|TRBJ2-2|TRBV6-1|-
TGTGCCAGCAGTGTTCAGGGACCAGGGGGCTCGGCCGGGGAGCTGTTTTTT
CASSVQGPGGSAGELFF
>TRBD2|TRBJ2-3|TRBV10-3|-
TGTGCCATCAGTCCCGCGGGGGGCCCAGATACGCAGTATTTT
CAISPAGGPDTQYF
>TRBD2|TRBJ2-5|TRBV5-4|-
TGTGCCAGCAGCTTGGAGGTAGCGGGGGGGCAAGAGACCCAGTACTTC
CASSLEVAGGQETQYF
>TRBD1|TRBJ2-5|TRBV6-5|-
TGTGCCAGCAGTTCGCAGGGGGCAGGTGAGACCCAGTACTTC
CASSSQGAGETQYF
>TRBD2|TRBJ2-7|TRBV6-6|-
TGTGCCAGCAGTCCCTCCTCCCCTCTAGCGGGAAGACCCTACGAGCAGTACTTC
CASSPSSPLAGRPYEQYF
>TRBD2|TRBJ2-7|TRBV18|-
TGTGCCAGCTCACCTAGCGGGAGAATCTACGAGCAGTACTTC
CASSPSGRIYEQYF
>-|TRBJ1-1|TRBV5-6|once
TGTGCCAGCAGCCTGGGACAAAGATCGGAAGCTTTCTTT
CASSLGQRSEAFF
>-|TRBJ1-1|TRBV28|-
TGTGCCAGCAGTTTACCCGGGGTGCCCATGAACACTGAAGCTTTCTTT
CASSLPGVPMNTEAFF
>-|TRBJ2-2|TRBV10-2|-
TGCGCCAGCAGTCCTACCTTCTTCCGAGGGGAGCTGTTTTTT
CASSPTFFRGELFF
>-|TRBJ1-5|TRBV19|once
TGTGCCAGTAGTAATCTTTTACAGAATCAGCCCCAGCATTTT
CASSNLLQNQPQHF
>-|TRBJ1-1|TRBV4-3|-
TGCGCCAGCAGCCTCGACATAAGGGCTCTGAACACTGAAGCTTTCTTT
CASSLDIRALNTEAFF
>-|TRBJ2-1|TRBV6-5|-
TGTGCCAGCAGTACCGGACAATTAGGACGCAATGAGCAGTTCTTC
CASSTGQLGRNEQFF
>-|TRBJ1-2|TRBV28|-
TGTGCCAGCAGCTACTACTATGGCTACACCTTC
CASSYYYGYTF
>-|TRBJ1-4|TRBV6-5|once
TGTGCCAGCATAGACAGGACTAATGAAAAACTGTTTTTT
CASIDRTNEKLFF
>-|TRBJ2-5|TRBV6-5|-
TGTGCCAGCAGTTTACAGGGAGGAGAGACCCAGTACTTC
CASSLQGGETQYF
>-|TRBJ1-5|TRBV19|once
TGTGCCAGTAGTATAGATCAACCCAATCAGCCCCAGCATTTT
CASSIDQPNQPQHF
>-|TRBJ1-1|TRBV6-6|-
TGTGCCAGCAGAGGACCGACGGCTGCGGGCACTGAAGCTTTCTTT
CASRGPTAAGTEAFF
>-|TRBJ1-6|TRBV2|-
TGTGCCAGCACTCAAGGGGTCACCATTAATTCACCCCTCCACTTT
CASTQGVTINSPLHF
>TRBD1|TRBJ2-1|TRBV29-1|-
TGCAGCGTGGACAGGGGGCGTGAGCAGTTCTTC
CSVDRGREQFF
>TRBD2|TRBJ2-2|TRBV7-3|-
TGTGCCAGCAGCCTTACTAGCGGGATTTCCGTCGGGGAGCTGTTTTTT
CASSLTSGISVGELFF
>-|TRBJ2-7|TRBV11-2|-
TGTGCCAGCAGCCCCTCCGGGCCATACGAGCAGTACTTC
CASSPSGPYEQYF
>TRBD2|TRBJ2-2|TRBV3-1/TRBV3-2|-
TGTGCCAGCAGCCAGTGGCGGGGGACGCTCAACACCGGGGAGCTGTTTTTT
CASSQWRGTLNTGELFF
>-|TRBJ2-6|TRBV30|-
TGTGCCTGGAGATCCTCTGGGGCCAACGTCCTGACTTTC
CAWRSSGANVLTF
>-|TRBJ2-1|TRBV5-6|-
TGTGCCAGCAGCCGGGACTCCCACAATGAGCAGCTCTTC
CASSRDSHNEQLF
>-|TRBJ1-6|TRBV4-2|-
TGTGCCAGCAGCCAAGATAAGGACAGAAGATCACCCCTCCACTTT
CASSQDKDRRSPLHF
>-|TRBJ2-2|TRBV10-2|-
TGCGCCAGCAGTGCCCTAGGACCCCAATCGAACACCGGGGAGCTGTTTTTT
CASSALGPQSNTGELFF
>-|TRBJ2-7|TRBV30|-
TGTGCCTGGAGTGTACACGGGAGCTCCTACGAGCAGTACTTC
CAWSVHGSSYEQYF
>-|TRBJ1-1|TRBV7-9|-
TGTGCCAGCAGCTTAGATCCACAGCCTGAAGCTTTCTTT
CASSLDPQPEAFF
>-|TRBJ2-3|TRBV3-1/TRBV3-2|-
TGTGCCAGCAGCCAAGATTGGCGGGCCCCGCCTCGCACAGATACGCAGTATTTT
CASSQDWRAPPRTDTQYF
>-|TRBJ2-6|TRBV9|-
TGTGCCAGCAGCGTATTGACGCGGTCTGGGGCCAACGTCCTGACTTTC
CASSVLTRSGANVLTF
>-|TRBJ1-2|TRBV12-3/TRBV12-4|-
TGTGCCAGCAGTACAGGGCTTAACTATGGCTACACCTTC
CASSTGLNYGYTF